This is a list of T cell receptor beta chains from one sample in a study of beta chain features in type 1 diabetes. Sequencing used immunoSEQ multiplex PCR; TCRdb keeps in-frame clones, though not all of them. Of 250,000 to 350,000 clones listed, 12% to 15% were seen once; the top ten hold over 5.5%. Sequenced material: central memory CD4+ T cells from blood. The receptors derive from a man younger than 45 in good health. Each CDR3 is given with its conserved first and last residue. Fields, in order: D gene, V gene, clone size, J gene, CDR3 protein, CDR3 DNA. A D gene is named only where the DNA matches it firmly. Not all rows give a size; the values are once, few, many and, for expanded clones, a class.

>TRBD2|TRBV7-2|NA|TRBJ2-1
CASSMNSGRPNNEQFF
TGTGCCAGCAGCATGAATAGCGGGAGGCCCAACAATGAGCAGTTCTTC
>NA|TRBV25-1|NA|TRBJ2-1
CASSDQSVYNEQFF
TGTGCCAGCAGTGATCAATCGGTCTACAATGAGCAGTTCTTC
>TRBD1|TRBV19|once|TRBJ2-5
CATGPQGGETQYF
TGTGCCACCGGGCCACAGGGGGGAGAGACCCAGTACTTC
>NA|TRBV9|NA|TRBJ2-3
CASSVDERVDTQYF
TGTGCCAGCAGCGTAGATGAACGAGTAGATACGCAGTATTTT
>TRBD2|TRBV7-3|NA|TRBJ2-1
CASSLILAAYNEQFF
TGTGCCAGCAGCTTAATTCTAGCGGCCTACAATGAGCAGTTCTTC
>TRBD2|TRBV14|few|TRBJ2-1
CASSQDPSGISEQFF
TGTGCCAGCAGCCAAGATCCTAGCGGGATTAGCGAGCAGTTCTTC
>NA|TRBV13|NA|TRBJ2-1
CASSLPAYNEQFF
TGTGCCAGCAGCTTACCCGCTTACAATGAGCAGTTCTTC
>NA|TRBV19|NA|TRBJ2-5
CASSIATTYGGTQYF
TGTGCCAGTAGTATAGCGACTACTTACGGGGGGACCCAGTACTTC
>NA|TRBV12-5|many|TRBJ2-1
CASVGVGGSYNEQFF
TGTGCTAGTGTAGGTGTCGGGGGCTCCTACAATGAGCAGTTCTTC
>TRBD1|TRBV9|few|TRBJ1-5
CASSGQGNQPQHF
TGTGCCAGCAGCGGACAGGGAAATCAGCCCCAGCATTTT
>NA|TRBV4-2|few|TRBJ2-1
CASSPVGSNEQFF
TGTGCCAGCAGTCCAGTGGGGTCAAATGAGCAGTTCTTC
>TRBD1|TRBV5-4|few|TRBJ1-4
CASSLSTGANEKLFF
TGTGCCAGCAGCTTATCGACAGGGGCTAATGAAAAACTGTTTTTT
>NA|TRBV19|NA|TRBJ1-2
CASRQGLGYTF
TGTGCCAGTAGGCAGGGGCTTGGCTACACCTTC
>NA|TRBV4-3|many|TRBJ2-3
CASSHLTQGRTDTQYF
TGCGCCAGCAGCCATCTGACGCAGGGACGCACAGATACGCAGTATTTT
>NA|TRBV19|NA|TRBJ1-5
CASGWVYSNQPQHF
TGTGCCAGTGGTTGGGTGTATAGCAATCAGCCCCAGCATTTT
>NA|TRBV9|NA|TRBJ2-3
CASTAGLTQSTDTQYF
TGTGCCAGCACCGCGGGATTGACCCAGAGCACAGATACGCAGTATTTT
>NA|TRBV28|few|TRBJ1-4
CASSDDAKLFF
TGTGCCAGCAGTGATGATGCTAAACTGTTTTTT
>TRBD1|TRBV19|few|TRBJ2-6
CASSVNRGSGANVLTF
TGTGCCAGTAGTGTAAACAGGGGTTCTGGGGCCAACGTCCTGACTTTC
>TRBD2|TRBV7-2|NA|TRBJ2-5
CASAEPVSGGTQYF
TGTGCCAGCGCAGAGCCCGTCTCGGGGGGGACCCAGTACTTC
>NA|TRBV2|NA|TRBJ2-2
CASSEGPTGELFF
TGTGCCAGCAGTGAAGGCCCCACCGGGGAGCTGTTTTTT
>TRBD1|TRBV23-1|few|TRBJ1-2
CASTTTGVGYGYTF
TGCGCCAGCACAACGACAGGGGTGGGTTACGGCTACACCTTC
>NA|TRBV9|NA|TRBJ2-1
CASSVGLAAYNEQFF
TGTGCCAGCAGCGTAGGCCTAGCAGCATACAATGAGCAGTTCTTC
>TRBD1|TRBV7-2|NA|TRBJ1-4
CATTGGAGEKLFF
TGTGCCACCACAGGGGGCGCGGGTGAAAAACTGTTTTTT
>NA|TRBV19|many|TRBJ1-5
CASNRGEGNQPQHF
TGTGCCAGTAATCGGGGGGAAGGCAATCAGCCCCAGCATTTT
>TRBD2|TRBV19|NA|TRBJ2-1
CASSPLAGGTGSYNEQFF
TGTGCCAGTTCCCCCCTAGCGGGAGGTACCGGCTCCTACAATGAGCAGTTCTTC
>TRBD2|TRBV5-1|NA|TRBJ2-5
CASSPGTRQETQYF
TGCGCCAGCAGCCCAGGGACTAGGCAAGAGACCCAGTACTTC
>NA|TRBV14|NA|TRBJ2-1
CASSQVRGNEQFF
TGTGCCAGCAGCCAAGTACGGGGCAATGAGCAGTTCTTC
>TRBD2|TRBV9|NA|TRBJ2-3
CASSVAARGGSTDTQYF
TGTGCCAGCAGCGTAGCGGCGCGGGGGGGTAGCACAGATACGCAGTATTTT
>NA|TRBV15|NA|TRBJ2-2
CATSRDLVGELFF
TGTGCCACCAGCAGAGATTTGGTCGGGGAGCTGTTTTTT
>NA|TRBV27|few|TRBJ1-5
CASSLYSDGNQPQHF
TGTGCCAGCAGTTTATATTCGGATGGCAATCAGCCCCAGCATTTT
>NA|TRBV2|many|TRBJ2-1
CASSRYREFNNEQFF
TGTGCCAGCAGTCGTTATCGGGAATTCAACAATGAGCAGTTCTTC
>TRBD2|TRBV5-4|few|TRBJ2-3
CASSLAGRGGTDTQYF
TGTGCCAGCAGCTTGGCAGGGCGGGGGGGCACAGATACGCAGTATTTT
>NA|TRBV20-1|few|TRBJ2-5
CSATLQETQYF
TGCAGTGCGACCCTCCAGGAGACCCAGTACTTC
>NA|TRBV7-6|few|TRBJ2-5
CASSLAAGGETQYF
TGTGCCAGCAGCTTAGCAGCGGGCGGGGAGACCCAGTACTTC
>NA|TRBV7-2|NA|TRBJ2-2
CASSEGGNTGELFF
TGTGCCAGCAGCGAGGGAGGGAACACCGGGGAGCTGTTTTTT
>NA|TRBV4-3|NA|TRBJ2-2
CASSQDIGGINTGKLFF
TGCGCCAGCAGCCAAGATATAGGGGGGATAAACACCGGGAAGCTGTTTTTT
>TRBD2|TRBV7-2|NA|TRBJ2-1
CASSISSGAYNEQFF
TGTGCCAGCAGCATATCTAGCGGGGCCTACAATGAGCAGTTCTTC
>NA|TRBV6-5|NA|TRBJ2-3
CASSYMDTQYF
TGTGCCAGCAGTTATATGGATACGCAGTATTTT
>NA|TRBV4-3|NA|TRBJ2-3
CASSQDSNTDTQYF
TGCGCCAGCAGCCAAGATAGCAACACAGATACGCAGTATTTT
>TRBD1|TRBV5-4|few|TRBJ2-3
CASSLSGTGGTF
TGTGCCAGCAGCTTATCCGGGACAGGGGGAACTTTT
>TRBD2|TRBV7-3|few|TRBJ2-1
CASSWTSGSSYNEQFF
TGTGCCAGCAGCTGGACTAGCGGGAGCTCCTACAATGAGCAGTTCTTC
>NA|TRBV9|few|TRBJ2-3
CASSVAASPSDTQYF
TGTGCCAGCAGCGTAGCCGCTAGCCCATCAGATACGCAGTATTTT
>NA|TRBV6-5|NA|TRBJ1-1
CASSFRGSEAFF
TGTGCCAGCAGTTTCCGGGGTTCTGAAGCTTTCTTT
>NA|TRBV4-2|few|TRBJ2-3
CASSQEDWGTDTQYF
TGTGCCAGCAGCCAAGAGGACTGGGGGACAGATACGCAGTATTTT
>NA|TRBV14|many|TRBJ1-1
CASSQLGNTEAFF
TGTGCCAGCAGCCAACTTGGGAACACTGAAGCTTTCTTT
>NA|TRBV4-2|NA|TRBJ2-3
CASRALRADTQYF
TGTGCCAGCAGGGCACTTAGGGCAGATACGCAGTATTTT
>TRBD1|TRBV5-5|NA|TRBJ1-2
CASSLAGQGNFPTF
TGTGCCAGCAGCTTGGCGGGACAGGGCAACTTCCCCACCTTC
>NA|TRBV11-3|NA|TRBJ2-1
CASSLVAGHHEQFF
TGTGCCAGCAGCTTAGTGGCAGGGCATCATGAGCAGTTCTTC
>TRBD1|TRBV9|few|TRBJ2-1
CASSVGQGLGEQFF
TGTGCCAGCAGCGTAGGACAGGGGTTGGGTGAGCAGTTCTTC
>NA|TRBV6-5|few|TRBJ1-2
CASSYSSTIYGYTF
TGTGCCAGCAGTTACTCGTCAACAATCTATGGCTACACCTTC
>TRBD2|TRBV7-2|few|TRBJ2-1
CASSLVGLAGSYNEQFF
TGTGCCAGCAGCTTAGTGGGCCTAGCGGGGTCCTACAATGAGCAGTTCTTC
>TRBD2|TRBV15|NA|TRBJ2-7
CATSSASGGANEQYF
TGTGCCACCAGCAGTGCTAGCGGGGGGGCGAATGAGCAGTACTTC
>NA|TRBV6-6|NA|TRBJ1-1
CASSESRVLGTEAFF
TGTGCCAGCAGTGAGTCGAGGGTTTTGGGCACTGAAGCTTTCTTT
>TRBD2|TRBV7-9|NA|TRBJ2-1
CASRVSGETYNEQFF
TGTGCCAGCCGGGTTAGCGGGGAAACCTACAATGAGCAGTTCTTC
>NA|TRBV29-1|NA|TRBJ2-5
CSGGTVQETQYF
TGCAGCGGCGGGACAGTCCAAGAGACCCAGTACTTC
>NA|TRBV9|many|TRBJ1-1
CASSLQGSTEAFF
TGTGCCAGCAGCCTCCAGGGGAGCACTGAAGCTTTCTTT